These 18 T cell receptor beta chains were sequenced from one sample in a study of blood T cell repertoires in COVID-19. Some clones are missing from TCRdb's copy, which holds only in-frame ones; the method was immunoSEQ multiplex PCR. The table lists 200,000 to 250,000 clones, roughly 86% of them singletons, with 3% in the top ten. Sequenced: peripheral blood. These receptors were collected from a woman in her 30s who had recovered from COVID-19.

The genes are TRBV28 and TRBJ2-7; perhaps TRBD1 as D (5 bases). The CDR3 is 16 residues long. Germline assignment: CDR1 MDHEN and CDR2 SYDVKM. V lost 7 bases and J lost 0, with 19 bases in between. CDR3 region: CASMPGLWGTSYEQYF. CDR3 sequence (DNA): TGTGCCAGCATGCCAGGGCTGTGGGGAACCTCCTACGAGCAGTACTTC.

The V and J genes are TRBV6-5 and TRBJ2-2; D uncertain. V lost 2 bases and J 1 base, leaving 11 bases between the germline ends. Germline V gene sequence: CDR1 MNHEY, CDR2 SVGAGI. This CDR3 contains 16 residues. The CDR3 protein is CASSYPQRLNTGELFF. As DNA, the CDR3 is TGTGCCAGCAGTTACCCTCAGAGACTGAACACCGGGGAGCTGTTTTTT.

The chain combines TRBV5-1 with TRBJ2-1, with 12 bases fitting TRBD2. The CDR3 length is 16 residues. Per germline, CDR1 SGHRS and CDR2 YFSETQ. The J segment lost 2 bases and the V segment lost 5 bases, leaving 5 bases of the junction unmatched. The DNA of the CDR3 is TGCGCCAGCAGTGCGACTAGCGGGGGCCCCTACAATGAGCAGTTCTTC. This sequence encodes CASSATSGGPYNEQFF.

The chain joins TRBV27 to TRBJ2-1, with D hard to call. Germline V gives CDR1 MNHEY, CDR2 SMNVEV (reference sequence). V lost 3 bases and J 5 bases, leaving 8 bases between the germline ends. This CDR3 contains 13 residues. CDR3 coding DNA: TGTGCCAGCAGTTTCTCACAGAACAATGAGCAGTTCTTC. Encoded protein: CASSFSQNNEQFF.

This clone was observed a handful of times. The chain couples TRBV2 to TRBJ2-6, with a weak D call TRBD1 (6 bases). The V end was cut by 7 bases, the J end by 0 bases, with 16 bases between. The CDR3 covers 17 residues. Germline CDR1 and CDR2: SNHLY and FYNNEI. CDR3 amino acids: CASNRDRTLSGANVLTF. CDR3 nucleotides: TGTGCCAGCAACCGAGACAGGACACTCTCTGGGGCCAACGTCCTGACTTTC.

The gene calls are TRBV7-2 and TRBJ2-3; 9 nucleotides match TRBD2. Germline V CDR1 and CDR2: SGHTA, FQGNSA. V was clipped by 0 bases and J by 1 base; unmatched bases: 5. The length of the CDR3 is 17 residues. The CDR3 sequence: CASSLAPGGGGTDTQYF. Written as DNA, the CDR3 is TGTGCCAGCAGCTTAGCGCCTGGCGGGGGGGGCACAGATACGCAGTATTTT.

The chain recombines TRBV5-6 with TRBJ1-1; no definite D call. V lost 4 bases, J lost 4 bases, and 17 bases lay in between. The CDR3 sequence is 15 residues long. Germline V lookup: CDR1 SGHDT, CDR2 YYEEEE. The CDR3 DNA reads as TGTGCCAGCAGCAATAACGGGGTTTTAAGCACTGAAGCTTTCTTT. Amino acid sequence: CASSNNGVLSTEAFF.

The chain combines TRBV2 with TRBJ1-2; the match to TRBD1 covers 9 bases. The trim removed 0 bases at V and 5 bases at J, leaving 4 bases unmatched. Germline assignment: CDR1 SNHLY and CDR2 FYNNEI. The CDR3 extends over 15 amino acids. As DNA, the CDR3 is TGTGCCAGCAGTGAAGCGCCTGACAGGGGGTATGGCTACACCTTC. This codes for CASSEAPDRGYGYTF.

The chain recombines TRBV2 with TRBJ2-3, with a tentative D call TRBD1 (6 bases). Per the germline V gene, CDR1 is SNHLY and CDR2 is FYNNEI. Trimming cost V 7 bases and J 3 bases, with 23 bases left between them. The CDR3 runs to 17 residues. CDR3 sequence (DNA): TGTGCCAGCACCCTCGATCCCCCACAGGGTACGACAGATACGCAGTATTTT. This codes for CASTLDPPQGTTDTQYF.

V gene TRBV10-1 combines with J gene TRBJ2-7, with TRBD2 matching 11 bases. Germline CDR1 reads WNHNN; CDR2 reads SYGVQD (reference sequence). V gave up 5 bases and J gave up 4 bases; unmatched junction bases: 7. This CDR3 has 15 amino acids. CDR3 nucleotide sequence: TGCGCCAGCAGTCAGCACCCTAGCGGGGGGTACGAGCAGTACTTC. Its protein is CASSQHPSGGYEQYF.

V and J are TRBV5-5 and TRBJ2-7; TRBD2 might be the D (6 bases). V was pared by 4 bases and J by 9 bases, with 23 bases between. Germline values: CDR1 SGHKS, CDR2 YYEKEE (reference sequence). This CDR3 contains 15 residues. The DNA of the CDR3 is TGTGCCAGCAGCCCCGGCGGGGAGTCTGGTCTGGGGCAGTACTTC. Amino acids: CASSPGGESGLGQYF.

CDR3 sequence (DNA): TGTGCCAGCAGCCGAGAGGAGTGGCGTGGCTACACCTTC. Translation: CASSREEWRGYTF. The chain recombines TRBV5-6 with TRBJ1-2; D uncertain. The CDR3 sequence is 13 residues long. The V and J ends lost 4 bases and 7 bases respectively, with 14 bases between them. Germline CDR1 reads SGHDT; CDR2 reads YYEEEE.

The rearrangement uses TRBV5-1 and TRBJ2-7; 8 nucleotides line up with TRBD1. Germline-derived CDR1 and CDR2 are SGHRS and YFSETQ. The J segment lost 2 bases and the V segment lost 4 bases, leaving 5 bases of the junction unmatched. CDR3 size: 14 residues. This CDR3 is CASSPRDRTYEQYF. The CDR3 bases are TGCGCCAGCAGCCCCCGGGACAGGACCTACGAGCAGTACTTC.

The rearrangement links TRBV27 to TRBJ1-3; TRBD1 matches 7 bases. V shed 2 bases and J 6 bases; nucleotides not matched to a gene: 7. Germline values: CDR1 MNHEY, CDR2 SMNVEV (reference sequence). This CDR3 is built from 15 residues. This CDR3 reads CASSLQGGRENTIYF. CDR3 sequence (DNA): TGTGCCAGCAGTTTACAGGGGGGTAGAGAAAACACCATATATTTT.

The chain has TRBV7-3 and TRBJ2-2; weak D call: TRBD2 (6 bases). Germline CDR1 reads SGHTA; CDR2 reads FQGTGA. This CDR3 spans 15 amino acids. Trimming cost V 7 bases and J 3 bases, with 15 bases left between them. The chain's CDR3 is CASTTGEEHTGELFF. DNA for the CDR3: TGTGCCAGCACCACGGGAGAGGAGCACACCGGGGAGCTGTTTTTT. Filled out from reference TRBV7-3 and TRBJ2-2, the complete variable domain reads GAGVSQTPSNKVTEKGKYVELRCDPISGHTALYWYRQSLGQGPEFLIYFQGTGAADDSGLPNDRFFAVRPEGSVSTLKIQRTERGDSAVYLCASTTGEEHTGELFFGEGSRLTVL.

The J gene is TRBJ2-7, the V gene TRBV6-5, with 10 positions matching TRBD1. Trimming took 2 bases from V and 3 from J; bases not matched to a gene: 7. In germline, CDR1 is MNHEY, CDR2 SVGAGI. The CDR3 is 16 residues long. The CDR3 loop reads CASSYTRQGAIYEQYF. The CDR3 DNA is TGTGCCAGCAGTTACACTCGACAGGGGGCCATCTACGAGCAGTACTTC.

The V gene is TRBV7-6, the J gene TRBJ1-4, with D perhaps TRBD1 (5 bases). This CDR3 contains 15 residues. Between the trimmed V and J ends, which lost 1 base and 5 bases, there was a span of 11 bases. Germline V CDR1 and CDR2: SGHVS, FNYEAQ. The CDR3 protein is CASSLDTGLNEKLFF. The CDR3 coding sequence is TGTGCCAGCAGCTTAGATACAGGTTTAAATGAAAAACTGTTTTTT.

This chain joins TRBV5-4 and TRBJ2-7; D might be TRBD2 (5 bases). The germline V and J ends were trimmed by 5 bases and 5 bases, with 11 bases remaining between them. Germline lookup yields CDR1 SGHNT and CDR2 YYREEE (reference sequence). This CDR3 is 12 amino acids long. CDR3 residues: CASSQVRDEQYF. Here the CDR3 DNA reads TGTGCCAGCAGTCAGGTGAGGGACGAGCAGTACTTC.